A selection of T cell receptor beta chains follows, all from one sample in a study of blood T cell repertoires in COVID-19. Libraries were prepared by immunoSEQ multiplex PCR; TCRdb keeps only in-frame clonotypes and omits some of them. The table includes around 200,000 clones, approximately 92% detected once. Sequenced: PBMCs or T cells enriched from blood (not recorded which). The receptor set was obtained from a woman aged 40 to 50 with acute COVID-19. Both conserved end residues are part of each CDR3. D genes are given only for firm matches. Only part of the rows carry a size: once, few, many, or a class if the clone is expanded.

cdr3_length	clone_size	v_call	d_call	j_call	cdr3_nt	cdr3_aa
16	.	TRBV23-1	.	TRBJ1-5	TGCGCCAGCAGTTCTTCCAAGGCGGGGGCGAATCAGCCCCAGCATTTT	CASSSSKAGANQPQHF
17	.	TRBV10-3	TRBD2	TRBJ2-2	TGTGCCATCTGGAGGCTAGCGGGGGCCCCGGGCACCGGGGAGCTGTTTTTT	CAIWRLAGAPGTGELFF
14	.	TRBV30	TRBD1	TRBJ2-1	TGTGCCTGGACTTCGGGACAGGGTTTCGATGAGCAGTTCTTC	CAWTSGQGFDEQFF
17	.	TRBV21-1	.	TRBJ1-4	TGTGCCAGCAGCCCCCCCTCCGCGGCACGCACTAATGAAAAACTGTTTTTT	CASSPPSAARTNEKLFF
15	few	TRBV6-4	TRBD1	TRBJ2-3	TGTGCCAGCAGGCTCACAGCCACAGGGGTGGATACGCAGTATTTT	CASRLTATGVDTQYF
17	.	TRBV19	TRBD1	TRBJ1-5	TGTGCCACCATTTACCCCGGGACAGGGGGCGTAGGTCAGCCCCAGCATTTT	CATIYPGTGGVGQPQHF
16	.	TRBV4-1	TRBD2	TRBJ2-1	TGCGCCAGCAGCCCCGACCGGCTAGCGGTTGGGAATGAGCAGTTCTTC	CASSPDRLAVGNEQFF
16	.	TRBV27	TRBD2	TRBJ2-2	TGTGCCAGCAGTCCCCTAGCGGGGGAGAACACCGGGGAGCTGTTTTTT	CASSPLAGENTGELFF
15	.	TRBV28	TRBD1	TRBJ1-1	TGTGCCAGCAGTTTACAGGGGGCGAGGAACACTGAAGCTTTCTTT	CASSLQGARNTEAFF
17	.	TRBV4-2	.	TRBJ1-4	TGTGCCAGCAGCCAAGAACAGGGTGGGACAACTAATGAAAAACTGTTTTTT	CASSQEQGGTTNEKLFF
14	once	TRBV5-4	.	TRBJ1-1	TGTGCCAGCAGCTTGGCCGGAGGGAACACTGAAGCTTTCTTT	CASSLAGGNTEAFF
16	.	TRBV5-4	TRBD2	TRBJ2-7	TGTGCCAGCACCCCCGGGGGCGGGAGGGATCGACACGAGCAGTACTTC	CASTPGGGRDRHEQYF
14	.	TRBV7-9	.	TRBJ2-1	TGTGCCAGCAGCTTACCAAGGGAGCAAAATGAGCAGTTCTTC	CASSLPREQNEQFF
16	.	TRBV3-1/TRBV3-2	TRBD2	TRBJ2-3	TGTGCCAGCAGCCAAGAAAGCGGGGCGATCACAGATACGCAGTATTTT	CASSQESGAITDTQYF
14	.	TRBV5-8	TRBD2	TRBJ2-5	TGTGCCAGCAGCTTGTCAGCGGGGTCTGAGACCCAGTACTTC	CASSLSAGSETQYF
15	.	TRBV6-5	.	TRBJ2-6	TGTGCCAGTTCGCGGTATATCTCTGGGGCCAACGTCCTGACTTTC	CASSRYISGANVLTF
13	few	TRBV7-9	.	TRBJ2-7	TGTGCCAGCAGAGGAGCCGTATCCTACGAGCAGTACTTC	CASRGAVSYEQYF
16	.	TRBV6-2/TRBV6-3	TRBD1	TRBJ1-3	TGTGCCAGCAGTAGACCGGGACAGCTCTCTGGAAACACCATATATTTT	CASSRPGQLSGNTIYF
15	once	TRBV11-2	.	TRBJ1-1	TGTGCCAGCAGCTTACGCACGGGGATGAACACTGAAGCTTTCTTT	CASSLRTGMNTEAFF
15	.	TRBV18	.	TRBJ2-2	TGTGCCAGCTCACCACCGAGTCGAGGGACCGGGGAGCTGTTTTTT	CASSPPSRGTGELFF
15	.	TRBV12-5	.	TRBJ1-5	TGTGCTAGTGGTTTGGTCGTGAGTAGCAATCAGCCCCAGCATTTT	CASGLVVSSNQPQHF
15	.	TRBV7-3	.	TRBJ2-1	TGTGCCAGCAGCTTAAGCGGAGACTCCTACAATGAGCAGTTCTTC	CASSLSGDSYNEQFF